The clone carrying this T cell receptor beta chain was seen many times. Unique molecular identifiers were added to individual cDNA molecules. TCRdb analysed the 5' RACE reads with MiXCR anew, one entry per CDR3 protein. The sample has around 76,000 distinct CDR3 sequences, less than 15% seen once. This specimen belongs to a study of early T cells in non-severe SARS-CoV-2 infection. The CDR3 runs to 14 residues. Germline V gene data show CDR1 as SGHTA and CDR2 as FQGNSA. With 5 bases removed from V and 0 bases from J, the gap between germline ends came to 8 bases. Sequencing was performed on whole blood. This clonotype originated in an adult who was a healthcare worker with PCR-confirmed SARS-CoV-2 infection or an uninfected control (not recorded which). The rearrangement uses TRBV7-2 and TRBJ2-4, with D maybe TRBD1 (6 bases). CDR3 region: CASSRTEAKNIQYF. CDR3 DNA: TGTGCCAGCAGCCGGACAGAAGCCAAAAACATTCAGTACTTC.